The 17 T cell receptor beta chains reported below all come from one sample, sequenced in a study of response to subunit inactivated influenza vaccine. Using its own MiXCR run on the RT-PCR reads, TCRdb lists one record per CDR3 protein. Of over 400,000 distinct CDR3 sequences in the sample, 10% to 15% were seen once. Here the sequenced sample was PBMCs from blood, taken more than 35 days after vaccination. These receptors were collected from a man aged 45 to 65 who received an inactivated influenza vaccine.

This clonotype was counted ten times or more. The chain is built from TRBV6-1 and TRBJ2-1; TRBD2 matches at 10 bases. CDR3 length equals 15 residues. After removal of 6 bases from V and 6 bases from J, the junction contained 8 bases not matched to a gene. Germline V CDR1 and CDR2: MNHNS, SASEGT. CDR3 protein: CASRTGLATINEQFF. In DNA form, the CDR3 reads TGTGCCAGCAGGACGGGACTAGCGACAATCAATGAGCAGTTCTTC.

This clonotype was observed a handful of times. This chain connects TRBV14 to TRBJ1-3; D uncertain. Per the germline V gene, CDR1 is SGHDN and CDR2 is FVKESK. This CDR3 has 13 amino acids. Trimming pared 7 bases from V and 3 bases from J, leaving 10 bases between. The CDR3 DNA reads as TGTGCCAGCAACCAGTACGGTGGAAACACCATATATTTT. Encoded protein: CASNQYGGNTIYF.

V gene TRBV2 combines with J gene TRBJ2-5; the D gene is possibly TRBD2 (5 bases). V lost 8 bases to trimming and J lost 3 bases, with 13 bases between them. CDR3 size: 13 residues. CDR1 and CDR2 from the germline V gene are SNHLY and FYNNEI. The CDR3 reads CASCGPPKETQYF. In DNA form, the CDR3 reads TGTGCCAGCTGCGGGCCGCCAAAAGAGACCCAGTACTTC.

This clonotype was counted only a few times. The rearrangement uses TRBV12-3 or TRBV12-4 and TRBJ2-1; D is perhaps TRBD1 or TRBD2 (5 bases each). The CDR3 loop spans 14 amino acids. Trimming cost V 6 bases and J 3 bases, with 12 bases left between them. CDR3 DNA sequence: TGTGCCAGCAGCCAAGGGACCGGCTACAATGAGCAGTTCTTC. Translated: CASSQGTGYNEQFF.

This clonotype was counted a few times. One end of the junction is discordant with germline, which a read error may explain. This chain connects TRBV2 to TRBJ2-3; D is unclear. From germline, CDR1 is SNHLY and CDR2 FYNNEI. The CDR3 is made up of 12 amino acids. DNA of the CDR3: TGTGCCAGCAGGGAAGCTCCAGATACGCAGTATTTT. It is translated as CASREAPDTQYF. The full variable domain, its missing parts supplied by reference TRBV2 and TRBJ2-3, is EPEVTQTPSHQVTQMGQEVILRCVPISNHLYFYWYRQILGQKVEFLVSFYNNEISEKSEIFDDQFSVERPDGSNFTLKIRSTKLEDSAMYFCASREAPDTQYFGPGTRLTVL.

The table lists this clonotype with a few counts. V usage is TRBV28 and J usage is TRBJ2-5, with D hard to call. Germline CDR1 reads MDHEN; CDR2 reads SYDVKM. V lost 3 bases and J lost 7, with 12 bases in between. The CDR3 runs to 13 residues. The CDR3 DNA follows: TGTGCCAGCAGTTTTGTGGGAAATGGGACCCAGTACTTC. It specifies CASSFVGNGTQYF.

The chain links TRBV14 to TRBJ1-2; D remains ambiguous. V was clipped by 8 bases and J by 1 base, with 11 bases between them. Germline V CDR1 and CDR2: SGHDN, FVKESK. This CDR3 region has 13 residues. CDR3 loop: CASGGRSNYGYTF. The CDR3 DNA reads as TGTGCCAGCGGCGGACGGAGTAACTATGGCTACACCTTC.

This clonotype was observed at least ten times. The chain links TRBV12-3 or TRBV12-4 to TRBJ2-2; unclear D gene. Trimming took 8 bases from V and 4 from J, leaving 17 bases between them. The CDR3 runs 15 residues. The CDR3 sequence is CASLKAVVGTGELFF. CDR3 coding DNA: TGTGCCAGCCTAAAGGCTGTCGTGGGCACCGGGGAGCTGTTTTTT.

This clonotype was recorded a few times. This sequence joins TRBV20-1 and TRBJ2-7, with D tentatively TRBD2 (6 bases). The CDR3 extends over 11 amino acids. Germline CDR1 and CDR2: DFQATT and SNEGSKA (reference sequence). Trimming removed 2 bases from V and 7 bases from J, with 9 bases in between. CDR3 DNA sequence: TGCAGTGCTAGATCGGGGGTAGAGCAGTACTTC. Translation: CSARSGVEQYF.

This clonotype was found a few times. In nucleotides, the CDR3 is TGTGCCAGCAGCTTACTTCCGGCGACAGGGGGTTACAATGAGCAGTTCTTC. Protein sequence: CASSLLPATGGYNEQFF. The chain employs TRBV9 and TRBJ2-1; TRBD1 matches 9 bases. The V gene end was trimmed by 4 bases and the J gene end by 4 bases; junction bases not matched to a gene: 12. CDR1 is SGDLS and CDR2 is YYNGEE in the germline V gene. The CDR3 runs to 17 residues. The variable domain in full, with the rest retrieved from reference TRBV9 and TRBJ2-1, is DSGVTQTPKHLITATGQRVTLRCSPRSGDLSVYWYQQSLDQGLQFLIQYYNGEERAKGNILERFSAQQFPDLHSELNLSSLELGDSALYFCASSLLPATGGYNEQFFGPGTRLTVL.

V gene TRBV4-2 combines with J gene TRBJ2-3; 8 bases fit TRBD2. Trimming cost V 0 bases and J 4 bases; bases outside gene matches: 6. Germline V lookup: CDR1 LGHNA, CDR2 YNFKEQ. The CDR3 has 16 residues. CDR3 amino acids: CASSQEIAGIADTQYF. The CDR3 region has the DNA TGTGCCAGCAGCCAAGAAATAGCGGGGATTGCAGATACGCAGTATTTT.

The CDR3: CASSYRPGQGYNEQFF. The CDR3 bases are TGCGCCAGCAGCTACAGACCGGGACAGGGCTACAATGAGCAGTTCTTC. The chain has TRBV5-1 and TRBJ2-1; the match to TRBD1 covers 9 bases. The CDR3 is 16 amino acids. The trim removed 3 bases at V and 3 bases at J, leaving 7 bases unmatched. Germline CDR1 SGHRS, CDR2 YFSETQ.

This clonotype was detected many times. The V and J genes are TRBV12-3 or TRBV12-4 and TRBJ2-3, with D hard to call. The CDR3 covers 14 residues. Trimming took off 6 bases at V and 1 base at J, with 11 bases between the two ends. CDR3 residues: CASRGSGGTDTQYF. The CDR3 DNA reads as TGTGCCAGCAGGGGCAGTGGGGGCACAGATACGCAGTATTTT.

The CDR3 DNA reads as TGCGCCAGCAGCCAAGATTGGAAGGGTAACACCGGGGAGCTGTTTTTT. It encodes CASSQDWKGNTGELFF. The chain has TRBV4-3 and TRBJ2-2; D not certain. The CDR3 length is 16 residues. Germline V gene data show CDR1 as LGHNA and CDR2 as YSLEER. V dropped 0 bases and J dropped 2 bases, with 10 bases sitting between them.

The rearrangement links TRBV4-1 to TRBJ1-3, with 9 bases fitting TRBD1. The CDR3 consists of 15 residues. Unmatched junction bases numbered 8, after V lost 4 bases and J lost 7 bases. Germline V gene data show CDR1 as MGHRA and CDR2 as YSYEKL. The CDR3 spells CASSPRDREGNTIYF. The CDR3 DNA reads TGCGCCAGCAGCCCCCGGGACAGGGAGGGGAACACCATATATTTT.

This clonotype showed up just a few times. The rearrangement links TRBV24-1 to TRBJ2-3, with 9 bases matching TRBD1. The CDR3 loop spans 14 amino acids. The J segment lost 1 base and the V segment lost 5 bases, leaving 0 bases of the junction unmatched. Germline loops: CDR1 KGHDR, CDR2 SFDVKD. This CDR3 reads CATSGTGGTDTQYF. Written as DNA, the CDR3 is TGTGCCACCAGTGGGACAGGGGGCACAGATACGCAGTATTTT.

This clonotype was found many times. The chain uses TRBV15 and TRBJ2-5, with D tentatively TRBD2 (6 bases). Trimming removed 0 bases from V and 1 base from J, with 15 bases in between. The CDR3 contains 17 residues. Germline V gives CDR1 LNHNV, CDR2 YYDKDF (reference sequence). The CDR3 loop is CATSRDYPLATQETQYF. Here the CDR3 DNA reads TGTGCCACCAGCAGAGATTACCCCCTAGCGACCCAAGAGACCCAGTACTTC.